This TCR beta chain was captured by sequencing in a study of blood T cells in healthy people across ages. The CDR3 covers 15 residues. The trim removed 3 bases at V and 5 bases at J, leaving 7 bases unmatched. A second roughly 6 to 12 cycle PCR used barcoded and J-beta primers. Every molecule of cDNA carried a tag from a template-switch adaptor with 12 random nucleotides. TCRdb re-called the 5' RACE reads through MiXCR, storing one row per CDR3 protein. The sample has roughly 1.9 million distinct CDR3 sequences; 35% to 50% are singletons. For this clonotype: Antigen unknown.

Study results and caveats: It was found that TCR beta diversity correlated strongly with the percentage of naive T cells. A roughly linear age-dependent decrease characterized TCR beta diversity per million T cells.

The chain is built from TRBV12-3 or TRBV12-4 and TRBJ2-5; TRBD1 matches at 9 bases. The source of this sequence is a human donor in good health. Input material: blood. As DNA, the CDR3 is TGTGCCAGCAGTTTCACAGGGGGCTTAGGGGAGACCCAGTACTTC. Residues: CASSFTGGLGETQYF.